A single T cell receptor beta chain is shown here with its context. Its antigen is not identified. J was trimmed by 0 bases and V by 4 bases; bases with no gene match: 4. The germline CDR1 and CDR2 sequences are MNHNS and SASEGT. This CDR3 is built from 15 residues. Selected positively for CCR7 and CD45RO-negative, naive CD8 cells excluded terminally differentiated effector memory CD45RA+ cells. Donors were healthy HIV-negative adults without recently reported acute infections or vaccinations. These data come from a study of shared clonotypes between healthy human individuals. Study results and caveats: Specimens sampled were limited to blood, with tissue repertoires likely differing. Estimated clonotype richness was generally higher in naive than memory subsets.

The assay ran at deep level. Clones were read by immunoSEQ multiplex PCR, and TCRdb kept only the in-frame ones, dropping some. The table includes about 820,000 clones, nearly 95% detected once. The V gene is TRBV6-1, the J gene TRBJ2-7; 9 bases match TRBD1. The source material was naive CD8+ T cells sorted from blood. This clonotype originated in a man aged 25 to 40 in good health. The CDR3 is CASSGRTGDSYEQYF. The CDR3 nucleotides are TGTGCCAGCAGTGGCAGGACAGGGGACTCCTACGAGCAGTACTTC.